One sample yielded the 21 T cell receptor beta chains listed below, sequenced in a study of identical twins. In TCRdb, the 5' RACE reads were re-called with MiXCR into one record per CDR3 protein. The sample has around 230,000 distinct CDR3 sequences; 6% to 7% are singletons. This sample also appeared in a second study, on T cells expressing NK-cell markers.

The sample consisted of CD8+ T cells sorted from blood. These receptors were obtained from a young woman in good health.

The chain carries TRBV19 and TRBJ2-1; D tentatively reads TRBD1 or TRBD2 (6 bases each). Germline CDR1 reads LNHDA; CDR2 reads SQIVND (reference sequence). The germline V and J ends were trimmed by 2 bases and 7 bases, with 12 bases remaining between them. This CDR3 spans 14 amino acids. CDR3 loop: CASSIPGAVNEQFF. The CDR3 nucleotides read TGTGCCAGTAGTATACCGGGGGCGGTAAATGAGCAGTTCTTC.

This clonotype has ten or more counts. The chain links TRBV21-1 to TRBJ2-7; TRBD1 reflects the table's D call only, with no check against the DNA. TRBV21-1 is reported as a pseudogene. There are 14 residues in the CDR3. DNA for the CDR3: TGTGCCAGCAGCAGGGGACAGACCACCTACGAGCAGTACTTC. It encodes CASSRGQTTYEQYF.

This chain links TRBV7-2 with TRBJ1-2; D is ambiguous. CDR3 length equals 15 residues. Germline lookup yields CDR1 SGHTA and CDR2 FQGNSA. V lost 4 bases, J lost 0 bases, and 12 bases lay in between. The CDR3 region has the DNA TGTGCCAGCAGCTCCGGCCCCGAAACTAACTATGGCTACACCTTC. This translates into CASSSGPETNYGYTF.

This clonotype has a count of ten or more. This chain joins TRBV5-1 and TRBJ2-5; tentatively, D is TRBD1 (6 bases). Trimming took 0 bases from V and 2 from J, leaving 14 bases between them. This CDR3 has 16 residues. From germline, CDR1 is SGHRS and CDR2 YFSETQ. DNA of the CDR3: TGCGCCAGCAGCTTGGCTGTGGGGGACAAGCAAGAGACCCAGTACTTC. This encodes CASSLAVGDKQETQYF.

This clonotype has a handful of counts. The chain carries TRBV12-3 or TRBV12-4 and TRBJ2-7; 10 bases fit TRBD1. The CDR3 extends over 14 amino acids. V trimming: 6 bases; J trimming: 7 bases; junction bases outside the gene matches: 9. The CDR3 loop reads CASSPRQGANEQYF. The CDR3 DNA sequence: TGTGCCAGCAGCCCGAGACAGGGGGCCAATGAGCAGTACTTC.

This rearrangement joins TRBV13 to TRBJ2-3; 13 bases agree with TRBD2. The V and J ends lost 4 bases and 4 bases, in that order; junction bases with no gene match: 5. Germline V gene sequence: CDR1 PRHDT, CDR2 FYEKMQ (reference sequence). The CDR3 is 16 amino acids. CDR3 sequence: CASSSTSGGQADTQYF. CDR3 sequence (DNA): TGTGCCAGCAGCTCGACTAGCGGGGGGCAGGCAGATACGCAGTATTTT.

This clonotype was seen ten or more times. The chain uses TRBV12-3 or TRBV12-4 and TRBJ2-7, with 13 bases aligning to TRBD2. This CDR3 has 14 residues. V shed 6 bases and J 4 bases; nucleotides not matched to a gene: 3. CDR3 sequence: CASSGLAGVYEQYF. DNA for the CDR3: TGTGCCAGCAGCGGACTAGCGGGAGTTTACGAGCAGTACTTC.

This clonotype turned up a few times. The V and J genes are TRBV3-1 and TRBJ2-1, with a tentative D call TRBD1 (6 bases). The CDR3 is made up of 13 amino acids. V was trimmed by 2 bases and J by 7 bases, leaving 9 bases between them. Germline V gene lookup returns CDR1 LGHDT and CDR2 YNNKEL (reference sequence). The CDR3 loop reads CASSQPQGNEQFF. CDR3 bases: TGTGCCAGCAGCCAACCGCAGGGGAATGAGCAGTTCTTC.

This clonotype showed up just a few times. The rearrangement links TRBV6-1 to TRBJ2-1, with TRBD2 identical over 7 bases. Germline V gene sequence: CDR1 MNHNS, CDR2 SASEGT. The CDR3 runs to 17 residues. Losses at the gene ends were 3 bases for V and 10 bases for J; bases not matched to a gene: 18. CDR3 region: CASSDPGSSGSLAEQFF. The CDR3 DNA reads as TGTGCCAGCAGTGACCCCGGGTCTAGCGGCTCTCTGGCGGAGCAGTTCTTC.

This clonotype was recorded many times. V usage is TRBV12-3 or TRBV12-4 and J usage is TRBJ2-7, with D hard to call. The CDR3 contains 16 residues. V was pared by 1 base and J by 0 bases, with 13 bases between. The CDR3 DNA reads TGTGCCAGCAGTTTAGGGTCGACCTTAAGCTCCTACGAGCAGTACTTC. This sequence encodes CASSLGSTLSSYEQYF.

There are a few counts of this clonotype. The V call is TRBV4-3, the J call TRBJ1-5, with TRBD1 as a possible D gene (5 bases). V was cut by 0 bases and J by 4 bases, with 10 bases left in between. The CDR3 runs to 15 residues. The V gene's germline CDR1 is LGHNA and CDR2 YSLEER. The chain's CDR3 is CASSQDGAVNQPQHF. The CDR3 DNA follows: TGCGCCAGCAGCCAAGATGGGGCTGTTAATCAGCCCCAGCATTTT.

This clonotype was detected only a few times. The chain has TRBV27 and TRBJ2-7; 7 bases match TRBD2. The CDR3 runs to 13 residues. The germline V gene has CDR1 MNHEY and CDR2 SMNVEV (reference sequence). The J segment lost 2 bases and the V segment lost 8 bases, leaving 6 bases of the junction unmatched. The CDR3 loop is CASSRTSTYEQYF. CDR3 nucleotides: TGTGCCAGCTCGAGGACTAGTACCTACGAGCAGTACTTC.

This chain uses TRBV25-1 with TRBJ1-1, with D unresolved. V was pared by 5 bases and J by 5 bases, with 12 bases between. Germline V gene sequence: CDR1 MGHDK, CDR2 SYGVNS. CDR3 size: 13 residues. CDR3 nucleotide sequence: TGTGCCAGCAGTCTGGCCTCGGCGACTGAAGCTTTCTTT. Encoded protein: CASSLASATEAFF.

This clonotype was seen only a few times. The chain is built from TRBV5-1 and TRBJ1-1, with a weak D call TRBD1 (5 bases). The CDR3 is made up of 14 amino acids. Germline V CDR1 and CDR2: SGHRS, YFSETQ. V was shortened by 3 bases and J by 1 base, with 10 bases between the two germline ends. The CDR3 DNA reads TGCGCCAGCAGCTCCAGGGCTACGAACACTGAAGCTTTCTTT. Translated, it gives CASSSRATNTEAFF.

Many counts were recorded for this clonotype. This rearrangement joins TRBV6-1 to TRBJ2-5, with D perhaps matching TRBD2 (6 bases). The germline V gene encodes CDR1 MNHNS and CDR2 SASEGT. Trimming pared 5 bases from V and 5 bases from J, leaving 12 bases between. The CDR3 runs 13 residues. The CDR3 sequence: CASSPGVQETQYF. The CDR3 nucleotides are TGTGCCAGCAGTCCGGGGGTCCAGGAGACCCAGTACTTC.

This clonotype was picked up a small number of times. The chain carries TRBV27 and TRBJ2-2; no definite D call. Trimming left V 6 bases short and J 4 bases short, with 6 bases between. Germline-derived CDR1 and CDR2 are MNHEY and SMNVEV (reference sequence). There are 12 residues in the CDR3. CDR3 in amino acids: CASSRVTGELFF. The CDR3 nucleotides are TGTGCCAGCAGCCGAGTCACCGGGGAGCTGTTTTTT.

This chain connects TRBV27 to TRBJ2-7; 8 bases are shared with TRBD1. Trimming cost V 3 bases and J 5 bases; bases outside gene matches: 3. CDR3 length: 13 amino acids. The germline gives CDR1 MNHEY, CDR2 SMNVEV (reference sequence). CDR3 protein: CASSFQGAHEQYF. The CDR3 coding sequence is TGTGCCAGCAGTTTCCAGGGGGCGCACGAGCAGTACTTC.

This clonotype appeared a few times. This chain connects TRBV9 to TRBJ2-1, with TRBD1 matching 11 bases. The germline gives CDR1 SGDLS, CDR2 YYNGEE. The CDR3 has 16 amino acids. V shed 4 bases and J 7 bases; nucleotides not matched to a gene: 10. The CDR3 nucleotides are TGTGCCAGCAGCTCAGGGACAGGGGGGGCGAGGAATGAGCAGTTCTTC. Protein product: CASSSGTGGARNEQFF.

This clonotype was found many times. The CDR3 reads CASSSSGYQETQYF. CDR3 bases: TGTGCCAGCAGCTCATCAGGTTACCAAGAGACCCAGTACTTC. The chain couples TRBV7-9 to TRBJ2-5; D not certain. V lost 4 bases to trimming and J lost 0 bases, with 9 bases between them. The germline V gene encodes CDR1 SEHNR and CDR2 FQNEAQ (reference sequence). The CDR3 has 14 residues.

The chain carries TRBV7-7 and TRBJ2-1; tentatively, D is TRBD2 (5 bases). V was shortened by 5 bases and J by 6 bases, with 8 bases between the two germline ends. CDR1 is SSHAT, CDR2 FNYEAQ, per germline (reference sequence). The CDR3 length is 12 residues. The CDR3 loop is CASSPGFNEQFF. DNA of the CDR3: TGTGCCAGCAGCCCGGGGTTCAATGAGCAGTTCTTC.

This clonotype has at least ten counts. This chain links TRBV4-3 with TRBJ1-3, with TRBD1 matching over 7 bases. V trimming: 6 bases; J trimming: 1 base; junction bases outside the gene matches: 6. Germline V gene data show CDR1 as LGHNA and CDR2 as YSLEER. This CDR3 is built from 15 residues. CDR3 region: CASRTDRASGNTIYF. The CDR3 bases are TGCGCCAGCAGAACTGACAGGGCGTCTGGAAACACCATATATTTT.